The 2 T cell receptor beta chains in this list originate from one sample, sequenced in a study of T-cell reconstitution after alpha-beta-depleted transplantation in children. Using unique molecular identifiers, the investigators prepared the TCRbeta library. MiXCR, run by TCRdb on the PCR reads, gives a single entry per CDR3 protein. Of some 600,000 distinct CDR3 sequences listed, 13% were seen once; the top ten hold approximately 2%. Sequencing used PBMCs, mostly from graft donor cells, obtained 360 days after TCRalphabeta/CD19-depleted stem cell transplant. The receptors were sampled from a male patient between 5 and 17 years old who had a stem cell transplant for acute myeloid leukemia, so the T cells may come from the graft donor.

The genes are TRBV18 and TRBJ2-1; 14 bases are shared with TRBD2. The CDR3 spans 20 residues. V gave up 9 bases and J gave up 3 bases; unmatched junction bases: 19. CDR1 is KGHSH and CDR2 is LQKENI in the germline V gene. In DNA form, the CDR3 reads TGTGCCAGTCCGACCCCACTCCGGACTAGCGGGAGGATAAACTACAATGAGCAGTTCTTC. This sequence encodes CASPTPLRTSGRINYNEQFF.

This clonotype was counted a few times. This rearrangement joins TRBV6-4 to TRBJ2-1; 14 bases agree with TRBD2. The germline CDR1 and CDR2 sequences are MRHNA and SNTAGT. Trimming took 5 bases from V and 2 from J; bases not matched to a gene: 11. CDR3 length: 19 residues. In nucleotides, the CDR3 is TGTGCCAGCAGTCTGACAGGCCGGGGACTAGCGGGAGCCTACAATGAGCAGTTCTTC. This codes for CASSLTGRGLAGAYNEQFF.